A selection of T cell receptor beta chains follows, all from one sample in a study of technical replicates of blood from several donors. Using immunoSEQ multiplex PCR, the repertoire was profiled, and TCRdb retains in-frame clones only, with some absent. The profile covers about 70,000 clones, with over 85% appearing a single time and 0.3% to 0.5% taken by the ten largest. Material: T cells isolated from PBMCs. The receptors were gathered from a human donor in good health. The CDR3 runs from the conserved cysteine through the conserved F or W. A D gene is named only where the DNA matches it firmly. Clone sizes are given selectively: once, few, many, or a class where the clone is expanded.

J gene	clone size	V gene	D gene	CDR3 protein	CDR3 DNA
TRBJ2-3	NA	TRBV11-2	TRBD2	CASSSGLAGTNSTDTQYF	TGTGCCAGCAGCTCCGGACTAGCGGGGACTAATAGCACAGATACGCAGTATTTT
TRBJ2-7	NA	TRBV18	TRBD1	CASSSGQGALPYEQYF	TGTGCCAGCTCGAGCGGACAGGGGGCCTTACCCTACGAGCAGTACTTC
TRBJ2-7	NA	TRBV7-3	TRBD2	CASSSPTSGSEQYF	TGTGCCAGCAGCTCCCCCACTAGCGGGAGCGAGCAGTACTTC
TRBJ1-2	once	TRBV29-1	TRBD1	CSVVTGGSSYGYTF	TGCAGCGTTGTGACAGGGGGCTCTAGCTATGGCTACACCTTC
TRBJ2-7	NA	TRBV19	TRBD1	CASSIDGTGDYEQYF	TGTGCCAGTAGTATAGACGGGACAGGGGACTACGAGCAGTACTTC
TRBJ1-2	NA	TRBV7-9	NA	CASSLVAGPNYGYTF	TGTGCCAGCAGCTTAGTGGCAGGGCCTAACTATGGCTACACCTTC
TRBJ2-1	NA	TRBV2	NA	CASSLRLEGEQFF	TGTGCCAGCAGTCTTAGACTCGAGGGTGAGCAGTTCTTC
TRBJ2-1	NA	TRBV25-1	TRBD1	CASSDRGQPNEQFF	TGTGCCAGCAGTGATCGGGGACAGCCCAATGAGCAGTTCTTC
TRBJ1-3	NA	TRBV6-1	TRBD1	CASRPMTGGGHTIYF	TGTGCCAGCAGGCCGATGACAGGGGGTGGTCACACCATATATTTT
TRBJ1-1	NA	TRBV28	NA	CASNPGVTEAFF	TGTGCCAGCAACCCAGGGGTAACTGAAGCTTTCTTT
TRBJ2-3	NA	TRBV9	NA	CASSPRGPGTDTQYF	TGTGCCAGCAGCCCGCGGGGACCCGGCACAGATACGCAGTATTTT
TRBJ2-1	once	TRBV6-1	TRBD2	CASGLAGHYNEQFF	TGTGCCAGCGGGCTAGCGGGCCACTACAATGAGCAGTTCTTC
TRBJ2-1	NA	TRBV7-9	NA	CASSPYDSNEQFF	TGTGCCAGCAGCCCATATGACAGTAATGAGCAGTTCTTC
TRBJ1-1	NA	TRBV4-2	NA	CASSQVAGSTEAFF	TGTGCCAGCAGCCAAGTTGCGGGGTCCACTGAAGCTTTCTTT
TRBJ2-2	NA	TRBV7-2	NA	CASSLVGQGANTGELFF	TGTGCCAGCAGCTTAGTGGGGCAGGGTGCGAACACCGGGGAGCTGTTTTTT
TRBJ2-5	NA	TRBV6-1	TRBD1	CASSEAGQRETQYF	TGTGCCAGCAGTGAAGCGGGACAGAGGGAGACCCAGTACTTC
TRBJ2-4	NA	TRBV6-4	TRBD2	CASSATSGPSIQYF	TGTGCCAGCAGTGCCACTAGCGGGCCGTCCATTCAGTACTTC
TRBJ2-7	NA	TRBV7-8	NA	CASSLEAGSSYEQYF	TGTGCCAGCAGCTTAGAAGCAGGATCCTCCTACGAGCAGTACTTC
TRBJ2-7	NA	TRBV27	NA	CASSPGGEQYF	TGTGCCAGCAGTCCGGGTGGAGAGCAGTACTTC
TRBJ1-2	NA	TRBV19	TRBD1	CASSKVGTGVNYGYTF	TGTGCCAGTAGTAAGGTCGGGACAGGGGTTAACTATGGCTACACCTTC
TRBJ1-1	NA	TRBV29-1	TRBD1	CSGLQGQGFSEAFF	TGCAGCGGCCTCCAGGGACAGGGTTTCAGTGAAGCTTTCTTT
TRBJ1-1	NA	TRBV27	TRBD1	CATRRGANTEAFF	TGTGCCACCCGCAGGGGGGCGAACACTGAAGCTTTCTTT
TRBJ2-3	NA	TRBV14	NA	CASKDSLSTDTQYF	TGTGCCAGCAAGGACAGTCTCAGCACAGATACGCAGTATTTT
TRBJ1-2	NA	TRBV2	TRBD1	CASSLGQGYGYTF	TGTGCCAGCAGTCTGGGACAGGGCTATGGCTACACCTTC
TRBJ1-1	NA	TRBV5-4	TRBD1	CASSLPTGIITEAFF	TGTGCCAGCAGCTTGCCGACAGGGATAATTACTGAAGCTTTCTTT
TRBJ1-1	NA	TRBV19	NA	CATTIWAQTMNTEAFF	TGTGCCACTACTATCTGGGCCCAGACAATGAACACTGAAGCTTTCTTT
TRBJ2-1	once	TRBV28	TRBD2	CASSTLAESSYNEQFF	TGTGCCAGCAGCACACTAGCGGAAAGCTCCTACAATGAGCAGTTCTTC
TRBJ2-3	NA	TRBV11-3	NA	CASSLGPSTDTQYF	TGTGCCAGCAGCTTAGGTCCGTCCACAGATACGCAGTATTTT
TRBJ2-7	once	TRBV15	TRBD2	CATSRDLPWTSDSYEQYF	TGTGCCACCAGCAGAGATCTCCCCTGGACTAGCGATTCCTACGAGCAGTACTTC
TRBJ1-1	NA	TRBV2	NA	CASIARTEIEAFF	TGTGCCAGCATAGCCCGGACAGAGATTGAAGCTTTCTTT
TRBJ1-5	NA	TRBV2	NA	CASSETPRGEKNQPQHF	TGTGCCAGCAGTGAAACCCCCAGGGGTGAGAAGAATCAGCCCCAGCATTTT
TRBJ2-3	NA	TRBV7-2	TRBD2	CASSLRREGRLTDTQYF	TGTGCCAGCAGCCTGAGGCGGGAGGGCCGTCTAACAGATACGCAGTATTTT
TRBJ2-3	NA	TRBV9	TRBD2	CASSVGSSGKGDTQYF	TGTGCCAGCAGCGTAGGATCTAGCGGGAAGGGAGATACGCAGTATTTT
TRBJ2-7	NA	TRBV30	NA	CAWSVRGASYEQYF	TGTGCCTGGAGTGTACGCGGGGCCTCCTACGAGCAGTACTTC
TRBJ1-5	NA	TRBV28	NA	CASSLFVFGKGGDKQPQHF	TGTGCCAGCAGTTTATTTGTATTTGGAAAGGGGGGGGACAAGCAGCCCCAGCATTTT
TRBJ2-5	NA	TRBV2	TRBD1	CAGQGHQETQYF	TGTGCCGGACAGGGTCACCAAGAGACCCAGTACTTC